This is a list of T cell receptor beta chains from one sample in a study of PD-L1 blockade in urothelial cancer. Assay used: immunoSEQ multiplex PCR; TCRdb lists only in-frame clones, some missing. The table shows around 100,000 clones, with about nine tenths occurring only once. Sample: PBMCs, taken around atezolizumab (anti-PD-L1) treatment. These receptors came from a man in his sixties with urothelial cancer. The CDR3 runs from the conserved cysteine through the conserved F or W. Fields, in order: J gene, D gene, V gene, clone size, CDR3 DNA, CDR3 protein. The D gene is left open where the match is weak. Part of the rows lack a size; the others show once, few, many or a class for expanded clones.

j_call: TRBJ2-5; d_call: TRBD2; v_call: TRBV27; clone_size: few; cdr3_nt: TGTGCCAGCAGTTCACTACTAGCGGGAGAGGAGACCCAGTACTTC; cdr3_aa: CASSSLLAGEETQYF
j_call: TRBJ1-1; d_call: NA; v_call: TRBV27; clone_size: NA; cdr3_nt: TGTGCCAGCAGTTTCCGACAGTTGACTGAAGCTTTCTTT; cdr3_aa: CASSFRQLTEAFF
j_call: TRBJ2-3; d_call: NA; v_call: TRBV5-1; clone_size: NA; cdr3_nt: TGCGCCAGCAGCCCCACGGCGGGTCACGATACGCAGTATTTT; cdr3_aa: CASSPTAGHDTQYF
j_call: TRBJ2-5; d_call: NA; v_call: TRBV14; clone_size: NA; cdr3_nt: TGTGCCAGCAGCCCTGCTCGATGGCGGGGATTCGGACGGTTGGAGACCCAGTACTTC; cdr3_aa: CASSPARWRGFGRLETQYF
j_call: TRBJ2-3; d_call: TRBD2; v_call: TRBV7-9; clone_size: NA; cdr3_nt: TGTGCCAGCAGCTTAGTGACTAGCGGGGACACAGATACGCAGTATTTT; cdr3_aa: CASSLVTSGDTDTQYF
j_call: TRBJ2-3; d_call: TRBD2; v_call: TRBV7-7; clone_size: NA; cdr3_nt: TGTGCTAGCAGCTTAGGACTAGACTCAGATACGCAGTATTTT; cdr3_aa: CASSLGLDSDTQYF
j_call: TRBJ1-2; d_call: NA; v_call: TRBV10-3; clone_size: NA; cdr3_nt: TGTGCCATCAATGGACAGTCAGGGCATGGCTACACCTTC; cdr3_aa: CAINGQSGHGYTF
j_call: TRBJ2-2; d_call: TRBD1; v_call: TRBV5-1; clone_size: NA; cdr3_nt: TGCGCCAGCAGCACCGGGACAGCGAACACCGGGGAGCTGTTTTTT; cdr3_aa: CASSTGTANTGELFF
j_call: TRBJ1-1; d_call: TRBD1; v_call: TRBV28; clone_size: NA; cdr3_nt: TGTGCCAGCAGTCTCGGACAGGGATGGCAAGCTTTCTTT; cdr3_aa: CASSLGQGWQAFF
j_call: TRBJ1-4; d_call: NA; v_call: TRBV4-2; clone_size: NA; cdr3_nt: TGTGCCAGCAGCGCTGGCCAAGGACAGAACTATGAAAAACTGTTTTTT; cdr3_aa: CASSAGQGQNYEKLFF
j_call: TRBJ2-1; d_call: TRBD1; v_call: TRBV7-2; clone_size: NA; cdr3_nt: TGTGCCAGCAGTCTAGACAGGGCGGGTGGGAATGAGCAGTTCTTC; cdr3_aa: CASSLDRAGGNEQFF
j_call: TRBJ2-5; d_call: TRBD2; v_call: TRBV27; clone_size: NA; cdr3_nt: TGTGCCAGCACCTTTAGCACTAGCGGGCAGGGGACCCAGTACTTC; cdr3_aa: CASTFSTSGQGTQYF
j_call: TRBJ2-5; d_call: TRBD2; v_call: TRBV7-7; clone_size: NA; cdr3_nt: TGTGCATCAGGGGCTAGCGGGAGGGCCGAAGAGACCCAGTACTTC; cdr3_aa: CASGASGRAEETQYF
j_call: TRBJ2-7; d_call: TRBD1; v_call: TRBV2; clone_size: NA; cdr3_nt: TGTGCCAGCAGTGGGGGTCCGGGACAGGGCAACGAGCAGTACTTC; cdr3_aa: CASSGGPGQGNEQYF
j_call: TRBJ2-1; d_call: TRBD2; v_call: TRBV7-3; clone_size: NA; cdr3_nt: TGTGCCAGCAGCTTAGGGAGCGGGAGTTACAATGAGCAGTTCTTC; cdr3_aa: CASSLGSGSYNEQFF
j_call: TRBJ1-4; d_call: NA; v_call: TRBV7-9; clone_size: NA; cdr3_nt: TGTGCCAGCAGCTTCTTAGGCCGCACAGGAAAACTGTTTTTT; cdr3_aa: CASSFLGRTGKLFF
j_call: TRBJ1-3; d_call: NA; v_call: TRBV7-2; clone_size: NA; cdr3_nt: TGTGCCAGCAGCTTATTTCCTCCTGGAAACACCATATATTTT; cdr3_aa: CASSLFPPGNTIYF
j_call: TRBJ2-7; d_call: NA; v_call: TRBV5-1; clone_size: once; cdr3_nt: TGCGCCAGCAGCTTGGAACAGGTCTCCGAGCAGTACTTC; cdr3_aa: CASSLEQVSEQYF
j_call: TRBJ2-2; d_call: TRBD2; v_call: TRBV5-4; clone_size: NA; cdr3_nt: TGTGCCAGCAGCCCTGTCGCGGGGGGGTCCACCGGGGAGCTGTTTTTT; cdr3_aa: CASSPVAGGSTGELFF
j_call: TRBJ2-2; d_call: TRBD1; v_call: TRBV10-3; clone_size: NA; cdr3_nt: TGTGCCATCAGTGAATTTGTGGACAGGGGGACCGGGGAGCTGTTTTTT; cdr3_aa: CAISEFVDRGTGELFF
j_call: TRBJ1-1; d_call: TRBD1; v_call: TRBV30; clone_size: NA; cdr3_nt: TGTGCCTGGGTGACAGGGTACACTGAAGCTTTCTTT; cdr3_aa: CAWVTGYTEAFF
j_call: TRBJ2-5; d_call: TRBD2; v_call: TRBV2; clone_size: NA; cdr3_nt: TGTGCCAGCCCCCCCGGGGGGGTAGGGGAGACCCAGTACTTC; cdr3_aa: CASPPGGVGETQYF
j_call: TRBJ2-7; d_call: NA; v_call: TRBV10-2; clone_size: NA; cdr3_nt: TGCGCCAGCAGGGCTTCCATTCCCTACGAGCAGTACTTC; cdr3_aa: CASRASIPYEQYF
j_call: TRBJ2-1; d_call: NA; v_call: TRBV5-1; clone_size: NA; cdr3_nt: TGCGCCAGCAGCTTAACAGGTACCTCTACCGCTGAGCAGTTCTTC; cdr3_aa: CASSLTGTSTAEQFF
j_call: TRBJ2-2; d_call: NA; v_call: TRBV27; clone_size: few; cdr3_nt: TGTGCCAGCAGTTTACAGATGAACACCGGGGAGCTGTTTTTT; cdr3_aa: CASSLQMNTGELFF
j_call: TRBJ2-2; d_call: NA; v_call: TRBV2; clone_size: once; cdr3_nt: TGTGCCAGCATTCCCGATATGGGGGGCGGGGAGCTGTTTTTT; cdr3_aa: CASIPDMGGGELFF
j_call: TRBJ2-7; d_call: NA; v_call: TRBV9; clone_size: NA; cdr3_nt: TGTGCCAGCAGCGTAGCTAGTTCCCATGGCGAGCAGTACTTC; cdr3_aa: CASSVASSHGEQYF
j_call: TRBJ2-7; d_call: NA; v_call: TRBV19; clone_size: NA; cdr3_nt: TGTGCCAGTAGTATGGCTGGACTGACTACCTACGAGCAGTACTTC; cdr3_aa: CASSMAGLTTYEQYF
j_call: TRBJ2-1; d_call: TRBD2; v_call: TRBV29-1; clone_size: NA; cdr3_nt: TGCAGCGTTCGTTTAGCGGGAGGGATCACCTACAATGAGCAGTTCTTC; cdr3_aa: CSVRLAGGITYNEQFF
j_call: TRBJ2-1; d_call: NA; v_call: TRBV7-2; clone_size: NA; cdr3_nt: TGTGCCAGCAGCTTAGGGGGAATAGCGGAGCAGTTCTTC; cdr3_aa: CASSLGGIAEQFF
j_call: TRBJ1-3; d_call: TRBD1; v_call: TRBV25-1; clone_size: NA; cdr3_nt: TGTGCCAGCAGCGAGCGGTGGGACAGGCGCTCTGGAAACACCATATATTTT; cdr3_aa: CASSERWDRRSGNTIYF
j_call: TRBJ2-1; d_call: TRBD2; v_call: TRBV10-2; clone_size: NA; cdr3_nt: TGCGCCAGCACTGCTAGCGGGAGGGCCCTTAATGAGCAGTTCTTC; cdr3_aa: CASTASGRALNEQFF
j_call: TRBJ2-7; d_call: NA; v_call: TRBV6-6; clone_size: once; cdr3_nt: TGTGCCAGCAGTTACACTTCCTACGAGCAGTACTTC; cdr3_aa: CASSYTSYEQYF
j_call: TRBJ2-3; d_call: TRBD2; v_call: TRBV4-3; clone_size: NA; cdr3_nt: TGCGCCAGCAGCCAAGATCCGGGAGGGAAGACAGATACGCAGTATTTT; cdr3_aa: CASSQDPGGKTDTQYF
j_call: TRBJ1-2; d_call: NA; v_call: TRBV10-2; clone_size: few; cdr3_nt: TGCGCCAGCAGCGAGGGGGGGGGAGCTGCTAACTATGGCTACACCTTC; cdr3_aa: CASSEGGGAANYGYTF
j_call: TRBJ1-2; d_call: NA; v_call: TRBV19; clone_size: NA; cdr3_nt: TGTGCCAGTAGTAATCGGGGAAGCTATGGCTACACCTTC; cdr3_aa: CASSNRGSYGYTF
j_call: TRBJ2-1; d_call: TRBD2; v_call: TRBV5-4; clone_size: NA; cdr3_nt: TGTGCCAGCAGCCCCCCCAGGGGCGGGGGCGGGGGGTGGGAGCAGTTCTTC; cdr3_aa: CASSPPRGGGGGWEQFF